The present TCR beta chain was sequenced within a study of T cell repertoires in cytomegalovirus infection. MiXCR was run by TCRdb on the reads, yielding one entry per CDR3 protein. Among roughly 920,000 distinct CDR3 sequences listed, approximately 31% were seen once. The length of the CDR3 is 13 residues. Germline CDR1 reads SGHTA; CDR2 reads FQGTGA. V was shortened by 0 bases and J by 6 bases, with 9 bases between the two germline ends. A word on this clonotype: What it binds is unknown.

Study-wide results and caveats: Cumulative frequency (of public TCR beta family members) identified carriers of CMV plus the relevant HLA.

The sequence was obtained from a human donor in good health (CMV status not recorded). Some clones in this sample may be carry-over from other donors' samples. V usage is TRBV7-3 and J usage is TRBJ2-7; D is possibly TRBD1 or TRBD2 (5 bases each). The source was cultured CD8+ T cells from PBMCs, collected from culture after CMV antigen stimulation. DNA of the CDR3: TGTGCCAGCAGCTTAACATCGGGGCGCGAGCAGTACGTC. It encodes CASSLTSGREQYV.